The 29 T cell receptor beta chains reported below all come from one sample, sequenced in a study of shared clonotypes between healthy human individuals. Assay used: immunoSEQ multiplex PCR; TCRdb lists only in-frame clones, some missing. The sample consists of over 950,000 clones, roughly 77% of them appearing once. The sequenced material came from memory CD4+ T cells from PBMCs. Subset meaning: CD45RA-negative fraction. All receptors derive from a man between 18 and 29 years old in good health. Some clones in this sample may be carry-over from other donors' samples.

This chain uses TRBV5-1 with TRBJ1-1; D gene unclear. V gave up 2 bases and J gave up 1 base, with 6 bases separating them. This CDR3 spans 13 amino acids. The germline V gene has CDR1 SGHRS and CDR2 YFSETQ. CDR3 residues: CASSFKRNTEAFF. CDR3 nucleotide sequence: TGCGCCAGCAGCTTTAAAAGGAACACTGAAGCTTTCTTT.

V is TRBV6-1 and J is TRBJ2-7; 9 bases map to TRBD1. Germline V CDR1 and CDR2: MNHNS, SASEGT. The CDR3 extends over 13 amino acids. With V trimmed by 7 bases and J by 7 bases, 8 bases remained unmatched. The CDR3 DNA is TGTGCCAGCAACCCTACAGGGGGCCGGGAGCAGTACTTC. Protein product: CASNPTGGREQYF.

The gene calls are TRBV7-9 and TRBJ2-1, with 9 bases aligning to TRBD1. This CDR3 spans 17 amino acids. J was trimmed by 1 base and V by 4 bases; bases with no gene match: 8. The germline gives CDR1 SEHNR, CDR2 FQNEAQ (reference sequence). The CDR3 nucleotides read TGTGCCAGCAGCTCCAAAAGGGACAGGGTATCCTACAATGAGCAGTTCTTC. Protein sequence: CASSSKRDRVSYNEQFF. The full variable domain, completed using reference TRBV7-9 and TRBJ2-1, is DTGVSQNPRHKITKRGQNVTFRCDPISEHNRLYWYRQTLGQGPEFLTYFQNEAQLEKSRLLSDRFSAERPKGSFSTLEIQRTEQGDSAMYLCASSSKRDRVSYNEQFFGPGTRLTVL.

The chain carries TRBV30 and TRBJ1-5; TRBD1 matches at 9 bases. The CDR3 is 14 residues long. The trim removed 1 base at V and 7 bases at J, leaving 5 bases unmatched. Germline V gene lookup returns CDR1 GTSNPN and CDR2 SVGIG (reference sequence). In DNA form, the CDR3 reads TGTGCCTGGAGTGGGACAGGGGTTGAGCAGCCCCAGCATTTT. This gives the protein CAWSGTGVEQPQHF.

The rearrangement uses TRBV30 and TRBJ2-3; D is perhaps TRBD1 or TRBD2 (5 bases each). Trimming left V 0 bases short and J 6 bases short, with 13 bases between. The V gene's germline CDR1 is GTSNPN and CDR2 SVGIG (reference sequence). There are 14 residues in the CDR3. CDR3: CAWSVPGWGDTQYF. The DNA of the CDR3 is TGTGCCTGGAGTGTGCCTGGGTGGGGGGATACGCAGTATTTT. The full variable domain, completed using reference TRBV30 and TRBJ2-3, is SQTIHQWPATLVQPVGSPLSLECTVEGTSNPNLYWYRQAAGRGLQLLFYSVGIGQISSEVPQNLSASRPQDRQFILSSKKLLLSDSGFYLCAWSVPGWGDTQYFGPGTRLTVL.

Comments on this clone: A much larger clone lies one base from this, so it may be a read error. The chain has TRBV5-4 and TRBJ2-3; 12 bases map to TRBD2. The V segment lost 3 bases and the J segment 2 bases; nucleotides outside the gene matches: 1. The CDR3 contains 15 residues. Germline-derived CDR1 and CDR2 are SGHNT and YYREEE (reference sequence). CDR3 nucleotides: TGTGCCAGCAGCTCTAGCGGGAGGGCCACAGATACGCAGTATTTT. Its protein is CASSSSGRATDTQYF.

This clone was observed once. This chain links TRBV7-9 with TRBJ2-1; 8 bases fit TRBD2. The CDR3 has 15 residues. With 7 bases clipped from V and 7 bases from J, the junction kept 12 bases outside the gene matches. Germline V gives CDR1 SEHNR, CDR2 FQNEAQ (reference sequence). In DNA form, the CDR3 reads TGTGCCAGCACCCGGGGGGGGACTAGAGGGAATGAGCAGTTCTTC. As protein: CASTRGGTRGNEQFF.

With respect to this clone: A much bigger clone sits one base away, suggesting this may be a read error. The identical CDR3 is also encoded by other nucleotide sequences in the sample. This chain joins TRBV30 and TRBJ1-3, with D unresolved. CDR1 and CDR2 from the germline V gene are GTSNPN and SVGIG (reference sequence). This CDR3 has 12 amino acids. V lost 2 bases, J lost 3 bases, and 5 bases lay in between. The CDR3 bases are TGTGCCTGGAGTAGAGGTGGAAACACCATATATTTT. Its protein is CAWSRGGNTIYF.

This clone was found many times. Other DNA sequences in the sample encode the same CDR3. This rearrangement joins TRBV6-1 to TRBJ2-4; 10 nucleotides line up with TRBD2. J lost 6 bases, V lost 4 bases, and 6 bases had no gene match. The germline V gene has CDR1 MNHNS and CDR2 SASEGT. The CDR3 consists of 15 residues. The CDR3 coding sequence is TGTGCCAGCAGTGTGATAGCGGGAGGAGTAAACATTCAGTACTTC. Encoded protein: CASSVIAGGVNIQYF.

Only a few counts were recorded for this clone. This chain connects TRBV11-2 to TRBJ2-1; 10 bases are shared with TRBD2. CDR1 is SGHAT and CDR2 is FQNNGV in the germline V gene. This CDR3 comprises 16 residues. After removal of 5 bases from V and 9 bases from J, the junction contained 13 bases not matched to a gene. The CDR3 spells CASSPRSGRRRSEQFF. Written as DNA, the CDR3 is TGTGCCAGCAGCCCCCGTAGCGGGAGGAGAAGGAGTGAGCAGTTCTTC.

This chain uses TRBV4-1 with TRBJ1-6; D not certain. Trimming removed 6 bases from V and 5 bases from J, with 14 bases in between. Germline V CDR1 and CDR2: MGHRA, YSYEKL. The CDR3 loop spans 15 amino acids. For the CDR3, the DNA is TGCGCCAGCAGGGCTCGGCTAATGGATAATTCACCCCTCCACTTT. Translation: CASRARLMDNSPLHF.

The chain carries TRBV7-5 and TRBJ2-3; the tabulated D call, TRBD2, remains unverified against the DNA. TRBV7-5 constitutes a pseudogene. The CDR3 runs 16 residues. This chain's CDR3 is CARSPRPAPWADTQYF. In DNA, the CDR3 is TGTGCCAGAAGCCCTAGACCGGCCCCTTGGGCAGATACGCAGTATTTT.

This clone was recorded once. The J gene is TRBJ2-7, the V gene TRBV10-3; 8 nucleotides align to TRBD2. Germline-derived CDR1 and CDR2 are ENHRY and SYGVKD. The J segment lost 4 bases and the V segment lost 0 bases, leaving 8 bases of the junction unmatched. CDR3 size: 16 residues. CDR3 residues: CAISESSGSGVYEQYF. CDR3 in DNA: TGTGCCATCAGTGAGTCGAGTGGTAGCGGGGTATACGAGCAGTACTTC.

The chain couples TRBV4-1 to TRBJ2-5; TRBD2 matches at 9 bases. Germline CDR1 and CDR2: MGHRA and YSYEKL. This CDR3 has 16 amino acids. The ends lost 1 base at V and 4 bases at J; junction bases unmatched: 7. The CDR3 region is CASSQGSTSGGETQYF. The CDR3 DNA follows: TGCGCCAGCAGCCAAGGCTCGACTAGCGGAGGAGAGACCCAGTACTTC.

J is TRBJ1-2 and V is TRBV19; the D is unclear. CDR3 length: 11 amino acids. CDR1 is LNHDA and CDR2 is SQIVND in the germline V gene (reference sequence). V lost 9 bases and J lost 3, with 8 bases in between. The CDR3 DNA sequence: TGTGCCAGCGGACGGGACTATGGCTACACCTTC. The encoded protein is CASGRDYGYTF.

The chain has TRBV15 and TRBJ2-3, with D perhaps TRBD2 (5 bases). This CDR3 contains 17 residues. V was cut by 1 base and J by 1 base, with 15 bases left in between. Germline assignment: CDR1 LNHNV and CDR2 YYDKDF (reference sequence). The CDR3 DNA follows: TGTGCCACCAGCAGAGCTGGGAGACGGGGAGGCACAGATACGCAGTATTTT. Encoded protein: CATSRAGRRGGTDTQYF.

V gene TRBV9 combines with J gene TRBJ2-3; the D is unclear. The CDR3 has 12 residues. V lost 3 bases and J 4 bases, leaving 6 bases between the germline ends. Germline CDR1 reads SGDLS; CDR2 reads YYNGEE. DNA for the CDR3: TGTGCCAGCAGCGACATCTCAGATACGCAGTATTTT. Protein: CASSDISDTQYF. Full variable domain (outside the CDR3, taken from reference TRBV9 and TRBJ2-3): DSGVTQTPKHLITATGQRVTLRCSPRSGDLSVYWYQQSLDQGLQFLIQYYNGEERAKGNILERFSAQQFPDLHSELNLSSLELGDSALYFCASSDISDTQYFGPGTRLTVL.

This clone was found once. This chain connects TRBV6-1 to TRBJ2-3, with 10 bases fitting TRBD1. The CDR3 length is 15 residues. Trimming at V came to 5 bases and at J to 3 bases, leaving 5 bases not matched to a gene. Germline V gene lookup returns CDR1 MNHNS and CDR2 SASEGT. CDR3 coding DNA: TGTGCCAGCAGTAGCCGGGACAGGGGAACAGATACGCAGTATTTT. Residues: CASSSRDRGTDTQYF.

CDR3 sequence: CASSLRSSSGIHEQYF. The CDR3 DNA is TGTGCCAGCAGCTTAAGGAGTTCTAGCGGGATCCACGAGCAGTACTTC. V and J are TRBV7-3 and TRBJ2-7; 9 positions agree with TRBD2. V lost 1 base, J lost 5 bases, and 9 bases stayed unmatched. CDR1 and CDR2 from the germline V gene are SGHTA and FQGTGA. CDR3 length: 16 amino acids. The full variable domain, rest sourced from reference TRBV7-3 and TRBJ2-7, is GAGVSQTPSNKVTEKGKYVELRCDPISGHTALYWYRQSLGQGPEFLIYFQGTGAADDSGLPNDRFFAVRPEGSVSTLKIQRTERGDSAVYLCASSLRSSSGIHEQYFGPGTRLTVT.

The chain couples TRBV28 to TRBJ1-5, with D uncertain. The CDR3 length is 17 residues. Germline V gives CDR1 MDHEN, CDR2 SYDVKM. Deletions cut 3 bases from V and 0 bases from J, with 15 bases between. CDR3 in DNA: TGTGCCAGCAGTTTCCTCGATTCGGGATATAGCAATCAGCCCCAGCATTTT. Protein sequence: CASSFLDSGYSNQPQHF.

This chain joins TRBV30 and TRBJ2-7; TRBD2 matches 10 bases. This CDR3 region has 17 residues. The V gene end was trimmed by 4 bases and the J gene end by 1 base; junction bases not matched to a gene: 13. CDR1 is GTSNPN and CDR2 is SVGIG in the germline V gene (reference sequence). CDR3 amino acids: CAWTWKDSGRISYEQYF. The CDR3 DNA is TGTGCCTGGACTTGGAAGGATAGCGGGAGGATTTCCTACGAGCAGTACTTC.

V gene TRBV5-1 combines with J gene TRBJ1-4, with 11 bases lining up with TRBD1. From germline, CDR1 is SGHRS and CDR2 YFSETQ. Trimming at V came to 0 bases and at J to 12 bases, leaving 4 bases not matched to a gene. The length of the CDR3 is 14 residues. CDR3 amino acids: CASSLATDRGQLFF. CDR3 DNA: TGCGCCAGCAGCTTGGCGACGGACAGGGGGCAACTGTTTTTT.

V usage is TRBV6-6 and J usage is TRBJ1-3; 8 bases align to TRBD1. The V gene end was trimmed by 5 bases and the J gene end by 0 bases; junction bases not matched to a gene: 3. The CDR3 covers 15 residues. CDR1 MNHNY and CDR2 SVGAGI come from the germline V gene (reference sequence). CDR3 nucleotides: TGTGCCAGCAGTGCGGGACAGGCCTCTGGAAACACCATATATTTT. Translated, it gives CASSAGQASGNTIYF.

The V call is TRBV5-4, the J call TRBJ2-3; no clear D gene. Germline V gene data show CDR1 as SGHNT and CDR2 as YYREEE (reference sequence). CDR3 length: 16 residues. Trimming cost V 5 bases and J 0 bases, with 16 bases left between them. The CDR3 DNA sequence: TGTGCCAGCAGAAAGTTCGGTGACCCTAGCACAGATACGCAGTATTTT. It is translated as CASRKFGDPSTDTQYF.

V usage is TRBV6-6 and J usage is TRBJ1-4; TRBD1 might be the D (5 bases). The CDR3 has 16 residues. In germline, CDR1 is MNHNY, CDR2 SVGAGI (reference sequence). V lost 4 bases and J lost 5, with 17 bases in between. The DNA of the CDR3 is TGTGCCAGCAGTTTGGGCCCCCAGGGCATAAATGAAAAACTGTTTTTT. The encoded protein is CASSLGPQGINEKLFF.

J is TRBJ1-5 and V is TRBV19, with D tentatively TRBD1 (6 bases). CDR1 and CDR2 from the germline V gene are LNHDA and SQIVND (reference sequence). The CDR3 sequence is 17 residues long. V lost 6 bases to trimming and J lost 9 bases, with 27 bases between them. The CDR3 nucleotides are TGTGCCAGTAGCGACCCTATTCGTCGGGGGCGGGGTCGGCCCCAGCATTTT. Protein: CASSDPIRRGRGRPQHF.

This clone was recorded a few times. The chain employs TRBV7-3 and TRBJ2-5; TRBD2 agrees at 12 bases. V was clipped by 1 base and J by 2 bases; unmatched bases: 8. This CDR3 has 18 amino acids. Germline loops: CDR1 SGHTA, CDR2 FQGTGA. The CDR3 region is CASSLRHMTSGSQETQYF. Written as DNA, the CDR3 is TGTGCCAGCAGCTTAAGGCACATGACTAGCGGGAGTCAAGAGACCCAGTACTTC.

This chain joins TRBV19 and TRBJ2-7; 12 nucleotides agree with TRBD1. CDR3 length equals 14 residues. CDR1 is LNHDA and CDR2 is SQIVND in the germline V gene (reference sequence). With 4 bases clipped from V and 6 bases from J, the junction kept 4 bases outside the gene matches. The chain's CDR3 is CASSRGTGGGEQYF. CDR3 nucleotides: TGTGCCAGTAGTAGGGGGACAGGGGGCGGCGAGCAGTACTTC. Variable domain in full (rest from reference TRBV19 and TRBJ2-7): DGGITQSPKYLFRKEGQNVTLSCEQNLNHDAMYWYRQDPGQGLRLIYYSQIVNDFQKGDIAEGYSVSREKKESFPLTVTSAQKNPTAFYLCASSRGTGGGEQYFGPGTRLTVT.

This chain links TRBV25-1 with TRBJ1-1, with 8 bases lining up with TRBD1. Germline V gene sequence: CDR1 MGHDK, CDR2 SYGVNS. J gave up 1 base and V 4 bases, and 5 bases lay outside the gene matches. CDR3 length: 15 amino acids. The CDR3 spells CASSGWTGQNTEAFF. The CDR3 region has the DNA TGTGCCAGCAGTGGGTGGACAGGGCAGAACACTGAAGCTTTCTTT.